Listed here are 17 T cell receptor beta chains from one sample, sequenced in a study of beta chain features in type 1 diabetes. General study results and limits: Type 1 diabetes patients had moderately but significantly shorter TCRB CDR3s in all four CD4+ subsets.

Sequenced material consisted of expressed TCRB transcripts (all of the isolated RNA was reverse transcribed). The repertoire was sequenced with immunoSEQ multiplex PCR; TCRdb's copy has only in-frame clones and lacks some. This table holds around 710,000 clones, roughly an eighth found once. Their antigens remain unidentified. Sequencing was carried out using naive CD4+ T cells from blood. The receptors stem from a man aged 25-45 years with type 1 diabetes.

This clone turned up a few times. The genes are TRBV25-1 and TRBJ2-6; D perhaps matches TRBD1 (5 bases). Germline V CDR1 and CDR2: MGHDK, SYGVNS. CDR3 length: 15 amino acids. V was clipped by 4 bases and J by 4 bases, with 11 bases between them. The CDR3: CASSVSGPGANVLTF. Here the CDR3 DNA reads TGTGCCAGCAGTGTCTCAGGGCCCGGGGCCAACGTCCTGACTTTC.

This chain links TRBV15 with TRBJ2-5, with D unclear. This CDR3 contains 16 residues. The germline CDR1 and CDR2 sequences are LNHNV and YYDKDF (reference sequence). V shed 0 bases and J shed 5 bases, with 16 bases lying between them. The CDR3 is CATSRDSKGSGETQYF. The CDR3 DNA sequence: TGTGCCACCAGCAGAGATTCTAAGGGATCGGGCGAGACCCAGTACTTC.

V is TRBV7-2 and J is TRBJ2-7; D possibly corresponds to TRBD2 (6 bases). The CDR3 contains 16 residues. CDR1 and CDR2 (germline): SGHTA, FQGNSA. V lost 8 bases and J lost 0, with 20 bases in between. This CDR3 reads CASLRWGETGSYEQYF. CDR3 DNA sequence: TGTGCCAGCTTAAGATGGGGGGAGACGGGCTCCTACGAGCAGTACTTC.

This clone was recorded a few times. This chain joins TRBV5-1 and TRBJ2-3; 9 nucleotides match TRBD1. The CDR3 loop spans 16 amino acids. The V segment lost 6 bases and the J segment 0 bases; nucleotides outside the gene matches: 8. Germline V lookup: CDR1 SGHRS, CDR2 YFSETQ. The CDR3 region has the DNA TGCGCCAGCATGGAACAGGGGGCCTTTAGCACAGATACGCAGTATTTT. It specifies CASMEQGAFSTDTQYF.

This clone came up a few times. This CDR3 is CASSPMDSLPADGGYTF. The CDR3 nucleotides are TGTGCCAGCTCACCAATGGACAGTCTACCGGCGGATGGTGGCTACACCTTC. The rearrangement links TRBV18 to TRBJ1-2, with D tentatively TRBD1 (6 bases). The length of the CDR3 is 17 residues. The V end was cut by 2 bases, the J end by 7 bases, with 23 bases between. CDR1 is KGHSH, CDR2 LQKENI, per germline.

This clone was counted between two and nine times. The chain uses TRBV28 and TRBJ2-7, with 8 positions matching TRBD1. The V gene end was trimmed by 5 bases and the J gene end by 5 bases; junction bases not matched to a gene: 11. The CDR3 spans 15 residues. Germline lookup yields CDR1 MDHEN and CDR2 SYDVKM. CDR3 sequence reads: CASSGPGQGPDEQYF. The CDR3 DNA follows: TGTGCCAGCAGTGGCCCCGGACAGGGACCGGACGAGCAGTACTTC.

The V call is TRBV10-3, the J call TRBJ2-2; a possible D gene is TRBD1 (6 bases). The CDR3 spans 15 residues. V shed 5 bases and J shed 0 bases, with 10 bases lying between them. Germline V CDR1 and CDR2: ENHRY, SYGVKD. CDR3 amino acids: CAISPTGTNTGELFF. CDR3 coding DNA: TGTGCCATCAGTCCGACAGGAACGAACACCGGGGAGCTGTTTTTT.

This clone was recorded a few times. The genes are TRBV7-9 and TRBJ1-6; D is perhaps TRBD1 (6 bases). CDR1 SEHNR and CDR2 FQNEAQ come from the germline V gene (reference sequence). The germline V and J ends were trimmed by 1 base and 17 bases, with 15 bases remaining between them. The CDR3 contains 13 residues. CDR3 coding DNA: TGTGCCAGCAGCTTAGGACAGGAGGGGTTGGTCCACTTT. Translating it yields CASSLGQEGLVHF. Supplemented by reference TRBV7-9 and TRBJ1-6, the full variable domain reads DTGVSQNPRHKITKRGQNVTFRCDPISEHNRLYWYRQTLGQGPEFLTYFQNEAQLEKSRLLSDRFSAERPKGSFSTLEIQRTEQGDSAMYLCASSLGQEGLVHFGNGTRLTVT.

The table lists this clone with a few counts. This chain uses TRBV7-9 with TRBJ2-2; possibly TRBD2 for D (6 bases). The CDR3 has 16 amino acids. Trimming shortened V by 5 bases and J by 4 bases, and 17 bases separated the two germline ends. Germline loops: CDR1 SEHNR, CDR2 FQNEAQ (reference sequence). As DNA, the CDR3 is TGTGCCAGCAGCCCCGGTCATTTGGAGGGCACCGGGGAGCTGTTTTTT. It is translated as CASSPGHLEGTGELFF.

The genes are TRBV7-2 and TRBJ1-2; no clear D gene. V lost 1 base, J lost 5 bases, and 11 bases lay in between. Germline V lookup: CDR1 SGHTA, CDR2 FQGNSA. The CDR3 runs 14 residues. The CDR3 DNA reads TGTGCCAGCAGCTTAGAGGCGGGGTGGTATGGCTACACCTTC. It specifies CASSLEAGWYGYTF.

There are a few counts of this clone. This chain connects TRBV7-9 to TRBJ2-5, with D hard to call. Germline V CDR1 and CDR2: SEHNR, FQNEAQ (reference sequence). V was cut by 4 bases and J by 4 bases, with 7 bases left in between. The CDR3 covers 12 residues. This CDR3 reads CASSYSGETQYF. In DNA form, the CDR3 reads TGTGCCAGCAGCTACTCGGGAGAGACCCAGTACTTC.

The rearrangement uses TRBV6-5 and TRBJ1-6; 8 nucleotides align to TRBD1. The V gene end was trimmed by 2 bases and the J gene end by 6 bases; junction bases not matched to a gene: 6. CDR1 MNHEY and CDR2 SVGAGI come from the germline V gene. The CDR3 spans 16 residues. The CDR3 region has the DNA TGTGCCAGCAGTTACAGCGGGACAGGATTTAATTCACCCCTCCACTTT. Protein: CASSYSGTGFNSPLHF.

This chain uses TRBV7-2 with TRBJ2-3; D uncertain. CDR1 is SGHTA, CDR2 FQGNSA, per germline. CDR3 length: 13 residues. The ends were cut back, 1 base at V and 4 bases at J, with 6 bases in the middle. CDR3 nucleotides: TGTGCCAGCAGCTTAGTGGGCTCAGATACGCAGTATTTT. Its translation is CASSLVGSDTQYF.

There are a few counts of this clone. J is TRBJ1-1 and V is TRBV18, with a weak D call TRBD1 (6 bases). Trimming pared 3 bases from V and 2 bases from J, leaving 19 bases between. Germline CDR1 and CDR2: KGHSH and LQKENI. The CDR3 has 17 residues. The DNA for the CDR3 is TGTGCCAGCTCACCTCCACCGGGACACCTGAAAAACACTGAAGCTTTCTTT. This encodes CASSPPPGHLKNTEAFF.

The V call is TRBV5-4, the J call TRBJ1-2, with 8 positions matching TRBD1. The CDR3 contains 15 residues. Germline V gene lookup returns CDR1 SGHNT and CDR2 YYREEE (reference sequence). V lost 3 bases to trimming and J lost 4 bases; unmatched junction nucleotides: 8. The CDR3 loop reads CASSSTGAPLYGYTF. The DNA of the CDR3 is TGTGCCAGCAGCTCGACAGGGGCTCCCCTCTATGGCTACACCTTC.

This clone showed up just a few times. This rearrangement joins TRBV19 to TRBJ2-6; unclear D gene. This CDR3 comprises 16 residues. Trimming took off 3 bases at V and 1 base at J, with 10 bases between the two ends. Per germline, CDR1 LNHDA and CDR2 SQIVND (reference sequence). CDR3 protein: CASSIVVGSGANVLTF. The CDR3 bases are TGTGCCAGTAGTATCGTTGTCGGGTCTGGGGCCAACGTCCTGACTTTC.

This clone turned up a few times. The chain couples TRBV7-2 to TRBJ2-2, with D possibly being TRBD1 (6 bases). Germline CDR1 reads SGHTA; CDR2 reads FQGNSA. Trimming shortened V by 5 bases and J by 13 bases, and 20 bases separated the two germline ends. The CDR3 spans 14 residues. This CDR3 is CASSTNTGTLGLFF. CDR3 in DNA: TGTGCCAGCAGCACTAACACAGGGACCCTAGGGCTGTTTTTT.